This T cell receptor (beta chain) was documented in a study of cytomegalovirus exposure and HLA in healthy donors. The CDR3 contains 15 residues. Per germline, CDR1 SEHNR and CDR2 FQNEAQ (reference sequence). V was trimmed by 1 base and J by 9 bases, leaving 13 bases between them. PCR amplification relied on 60 Vbeta primers (plus 13 Jbeta primers). Sequencing used immunoSEQ multiplex PCR; TCRdb keeps in-frame clones, though not all of them. The repertoire consists of 150,000 or so clones, with around 79% occurring once and the leading ten covering 3.1%. The J gene is TRBJ1-6, the V gene TRBV7-9; D possibly corresponds to TRBD1 (6 bases). The sequencing input was PBMCs. The source of this sequence is a woman aged 40-49 years in good health and CMV-seronegative. The CDR3 DNA is TGTGCCAGCAGCTTAGGGGGGGGCGCGGGTTCACCCCTCCACTTT. This gives the protein CASSLGGGAGSPLHF.